This T cell receptor beta chain was recovered during a study of T cell responses to AZD1222 COVID-19 vaccine. Findings of the study overall: Nearly half of the spike-specific TCRs reportedly recognize variant regions that carry no mutations. Repertoires were sampled only after the peak T cell response.

Libraries were prepared by immunoSEQ multiplex PCR; TCRdb keeps only in-frame clonotypes and omits some of them. The repertoire holds 100,000 to 150,000 clones, with about 90% as singletons. As regards this clone: Its target is unknown.

This CDR3 has 14 amino acids. CDR1 is MNHEY and CDR2 is SVGAGI in the germline V gene. Trimming cost V 2 bases and J 5 bases, with 12 bases left between them. Specimen: peripheral blood, collected on day 0 of MenACWY control vaccination. The receptor was isolated from an adult in good health. The chain uses TRBV6-5 and TRBJ1-1; possibly TRBD1 for D (5 bases). The CDR3 DNA sequence: TGTGCCAGCAGTTACGGGGCAGGGCTTACTGAAGCTTTCTTT. Protein sequence: CASSYGAGLTEAFF.